These T cell receptor beta chains were read from a single sample in a study of graft-versus-host responses after intestinal transplantation. These TCRs are of unknown antigen specificity. TCRdb's copy holds only in-frame clones and misses some; the assay was immunoSEQ multiplex PCR. The sample lists over 100,000 clones; around 96% were seen once. The starting material was unstimulated CD8+ T cells sorted from spleen or lymph node cells, obtained before intestinal transplant. The receptors were gathered from a human donor who received an intestinal transplant. Each CDR3 is given with its conserved first and last residue. A D gene is named only where the DNA matches it firmly. The size of a clone is reported for some rows only, either as once, few or many, or as a class for expanded clones.

CDR3nt: TGTGCCAGCGGGTTTCCTTCGACAGGGGGTTCAGTGGCTTTCTTT
CDR3aa: CASGFPSTGGSVAFF
abundance: NA
v_gene: TRBV28
j_gene: TRBJ1-1
d_gene: TRBD1

CDR3nt: TGTGCCAGCGAGGGCGGTTATAGCAATCAGCCCCAGCATTTT
CDR3aa: CASEGGYSNQPQHF
abundance: NA
v_gene: TRBV6-1
j_gene: TRBJ1-5
d_gene: NA

CDR3nt: TGCGCCAGCAGTCAAACAGGGTTGAACACAGATACGCAGTATTTT
CDR3aa: CASSQTGLNTDTQYF
abundance: NA
v_gene: TRBV23-1
j_gene: TRBJ2-3
d_gene: NA

CDR3nt: TGTGCCAGCAGCTTAGAAGAGGGGGCAGACGGGATACCGAACACTGAAGCTTTCTTT
CDR3aa: CASSLEEGADGIPNTEAFF
abundance: NA
v_gene: TRBV7-6
j_gene: TRBJ1-1
d_gene: TRBD1

CDR3nt: TGTGCCAGCAGTTACCTGGGACAGGGGAATTCACCCCTCCACTTT
CDR3aa: CASSYLGQGNSPLHF
abundance: NA
v_gene: TRBV6-5
j_gene: TRBJ1-6
d_gene: TRBD1

CDR3nt: TGTGCCAGCAGTTTATCGTCACTAGCGGACTACAATGAGCAGTTCTTC
CDR3aa: CASSLSSLADYNEQFF
abundance: NA
v_gene: TRBV27
j_gene: TRBJ2-1
d_gene: TRBD2

CDR3nt: TGTGCCAGCAGCTTAGTGCAGGGAGGGACCACAGATACGCAGTATTTT
CDR3aa: CASSLVQGGTTDTQYF
abundance: NA
v_gene: TRBV7-8
j_gene: TRBJ2-3
d_gene: TRBD2

CDR3nt: TGTGCCAGTAGTATCGGCGGGAGGAGCTCCTACAATGAGCAGTTCTTC
CDR3aa: CASSIGGRSSYNEQFF
abundance: NA
v_gene: TRBV19
j_gene: TRBJ2-1
d_gene: TRBD2

CDR3nt: TGTGCCAGCAGTCAACATGAACGTACTAGGGAGGATGAGCAGTTCTTC
CDR3aa: CASSQHERTREDEQFF
abundance: NA
v_gene: TRBV6-6
j_gene: TRBJ2-1
d_gene: NA

CDR3nt: TGTGCCAGTAGTATCTCCCAGGGTACCTACAATGAGCAGTTCTTC
CDR3aa: CASSISQGTYNEQFF
abundance: NA
v_gene: TRBV19
j_gene: TRBJ2-1
d_gene: NA

CDR3nt: TGTGCCAGCAGTGAAGACGGGGTCAGACCCTACGAGCAGTACTTC
CDR3aa: CASSEDGVRPYEQYF
abundance: few
v_gene: TRBV6-1
j_gene: TRBJ2-7
d_gene: NA

CDR3nt: TGTGCCAGCAGCTTAGCGCTAATACCGGGACTAGCGGCGTACGAGCAGTACTTC
CDR3aa: CASSLALIPGLAAYEQYF
abundance: NA
v_gene: TRBV7-8
j_gene: TRBJ2-7
d_gene: TRBD2